The source of this T cell receptor beta chain is a study of identical twins. This clonotype was recorded many times. TCRdb re-derived calls from the 5' RACE reads in MiXCR, one entry per CDR3 protein. The sample lists 500,000 to 650,000 distinct CDR3 sequences; under 8.5% were seen once. Trimming cost V 7 bases and J 2 bases; bases outside gene matches: 5. The CDR3 consists of 14 residues. These data were also reused for a study on yellow fever vaccine responses in identical twins.

The chain recombines TRBV12-3 or TRBV12-4 with TRBJ1-3, with TRBD1 matching 7 bases. This sequence originates from a woman younger than 35 in good health. The sample was PBMCs. The CDR3 nucleotides are TGTGCCAGCACCCCAAGGGGGCCTGGAAACACCATATATTTT. Protein product: CASTPRGPGNTIYF.